Below are 26 T cell receptor beta chains sequenced from a single sample in a study of Graves' ophthalmopathy and Graves' hyperthyroidism (dated by TCRdb to 2016 to 2019). Sequencing was performed on an Illumina HiSeq 2000. For repertoire sequencing, the TCR beta CDR3 regions were amplified from RNA transcripts. The first round of RT-PCR was done with HTBI primers and the Qiagen OneStep RT-PCR kit, and was followed by a second round of multiplex PCR, then size selection and purification. The public reads were run again by TCRdb, first through fastp at Q25 and then through MiXCR, and only productive beta chains were kept. Rows with a matching CDR3 protein are joined into one entry that keeps the most common DNA and genes. In all, the sample holds approximately 480,000 distinct CDR3 sequences, and approximately 15% of those were seen once. Over 7.5% of the sample is taken by the ten largest. The specimen sequenced was blood. The receptors were sampled from a young woman with Graves' ophthalmopathy. Donor details come from another sample of the same person, matched by shared clones.

The J gene is TRBJ1-1, the V gene TRBV6-1; D remains unclear. The CDR3 contains 12 residues. The V and J ends lost 7 bases and 4 bases respectively, with 10 bases between them. Germline V gene lookup returns CDR1 MNHNS and CDR2 SASEGT. CDR3 sequence: CASTRGGTEAFF. The CDR3 DNA reads as TGTGCCAGCACTCGTGGTGGCACTGAAGCTTTCTTT.

On this clonotype: With a much larger clone just one base away, this may be a read error. The chain joins TRBV27 to TRBJ1-1; D is perhaps TRBD1 (5 bases). Per the germline V gene, CDR1 is MNHEY and CDR2 is SMNVEV (reference sequence). Trimming stripped 2 bases from V and 4 bases from J, with 11 bases between. The CDR3 is 14 amino acids. CDR3 residues: CASSLGGGSTEAFF. CDR3 DNA sequence: TGTGCCAGCAGTTTAGGGGGAGGGTCCACTGAAGCTTTCTTT.

This clonotype has a count of ten or more. The CDR3 sequence is CASSFAAMNTEAFF. The CDR3 DNA reads as TGTGCCAGCAGTTTTGCAGCGATGAACACTGAAGCTTTCTTT. The J gene is TRBJ1-1, the V gene TRBV12-3 or TRBV12-4; D not certain. Trimming took 3 bases from V and 0 from J, leaving 8 bases between them. The CDR3 sequence is 14 residues long.

The table lists this clonotype with many counts. The chain uses TRBV7-9 and TRBJ2-5, with TRBD2 identical over 9 bases. This CDR3 comprises 16 residues. J lost 5 bases, V lost 4 bases, and 11 bases had no gene match. Looked up from germline, CDR1 is SEHNR and CDR2 is FQNEAQ (reference sequence). The CDR3 bases are TGTGCCAGCAGCTCGATGGGTCTAGCGGGGTACGAGACCCAGTACTTC. It encodes CASSSMGLAGYETQYF.

This clonotype has ten or more counts. V gene TRBV2 combines with J gene TRBJ1-2; D is undetermined. V lost 7 bases and J 5 bases, leaving 5 bases between the germline ends. Germline V lookup: CDR1 SNHLY, CDR2 FYNNEI. This CDR3 is 10 amino acids long. As DNA, the CDR3 is TGTGCCAGCACAGTTTATGGCTACACCTTC. It translates to CASTVYGYTF.

V gene TRBV24-1 combines with J gene TRBJ2-2; D is perhaps TRBD2 (5 bases). From germline, CDR1 is KGHDR and CDR2 SFDVKD. V lost 9 bases, J lost 6 bases, and 13 bases lay in between. The CDR3 length is 13 residues. Here the CDR3 DNA reads TGTGCCACCGGAGAGGGTCCGGCCGGGGAGCTGTTTTTT. This encodes CATGEGPAGELFF.

Ten or more counts support this clonotype. The chain uses TRBV13 and TRBJ1-1; TRBD1 might be the D (6 bases). Germline CDR1 reads PRHDT; CDR2 reads FYEKMQ (reference sequence). V was pared by 7 bases and J by 10 bases, with 19 bases between. The CDR3 has 13 residues. CDR3 sequence (DNA): TGTGCCAGCACCCGAGGACAGACTGAGATAGCTTTCTTT. It yields the protein CASTRGQTEIAFF.

This clonotype was seen repeatedly, ten times or more. The rearrangement joins TRBV28 to TRBJ2-7, with TRBD2 identical over 9 bases. V was pared by 10 bases and J by 4 bases, with 14 bases of the junction left unmatched. Germline V gives CDR1 MDHEN, CDR2 SYDVKM. There are 15 residues in the CDR3. CDR3 nucleotides: TGTGCCACCCAATTCCGGCGGGGGGGAACATACGAGCAGTACTTC. Residues: CATQFRRGGTYEQYF.

The chain combines TRBV12-3 or TRBV12-4 with TRBJ1-5, with TRBD1 matching 8 bases. The V and J ends lost 7 bases and 7 bases, in that order; junction bases with no gene match: 12. This CDR3 spans 15 amino acids. The CDR3 DNA reads as TGTGCCAGCAATAACCGACAGGGGAGAAACCAGCCCCAGCATTTT. The encoded protein is CASNNRQGRNQPQHF.

As concerns this clonotype: No conserved phenylalanine or tryptophan is present at the end of the CDR3, so a read error is the likely explanation. No DNA is shown, since the ends of the CDR3 on it are uncertain; the CDR3 is the one TCRdb lists. The rearrangement links TRBV6-9 to TRBJ2-7. Germline CDR1 MNHGY, CDR2 SVAAGI. A total of 8 residues make up the CDR3, ends included. The CDR3 sequence: CASSYSPL.

There are many counts of this clonotype. V gene TRBV28 combines with J gene TRBJ1-2; D perhaps matches TRBD1 (5 bases). With 5 bases removed from V and 7 bases from J, the gap between germline ends came to 17 bases. Looked up from germline, CDR1 is MDHEN and CDR2 is SYDVKM. CDR3 size: 14 residues. Written as DNA, the CDR3 is TGTGCCAGCAGTGCCGATGCAGGGCCGTCTGGCTACACCTTC. It encodes CASSADAGPSGYTF.

There are many counts of this clonotype. This chain uses TRBV28 with TRBJ1-2; tentatively, D is TRBD1 (6 bases). Trimming pared 3 bases from V and 6 bases from J, leaving 14 bases between. Looked up from germline, CDR1 is MDHEN and CDR2 is SYDVKM. The CDR3 has 14 residues. The CDR3 protein is CASSFGGGMDGYTF. Written as DNA, the CDR3 is TGTGCCAGCAGTTTCGGGGGCGGGATGGATGGCTACACCTTC.

This clonotype was detected many times. The genes are TRBV6-1 and TRBJ1-1, with D possibly matching TRBD1 (6 bases). The CDR3 is 17 amino acids. Germline CDR1 MNHNS, CDR2 SASEGT. V was pared by 0 bases and J by 4 bases, with 18 bases between. Here the CDR3 reads CASSEASTGLLGTEAFF. Written as DNA, the CDR3 is TGTGCCAGCAGTGAAGCGTCCACAGGGCTCCTGGGCACTGAAGCTTTCTTT.

The table lists this clonotype with many counts. The chain carries TRBV10-3 and TRBJ1-1, with a weak D call TRBD1 (6 bases). The CDR3 extends over 12 amino acids. The V and J ends lost 5 bases and 6 bases respectively, with 10 bases between them. Germline V gene lookup returns CDR1 ENHRY and CDR2 SYGVKD. CDR3 in amino acids: CAISTGSAEAFF. The CDR3 DNA reads as TGTGCCATCAGTACAGGGTCGGCTGAAGCTTTCTTT.

This clonotype was seen ten or more times. The chain links TRBV7-2 to TRBJ2-5; D uncertain. Germline CDR1 SGHTA, CDR2 FQGNSA. Between the trimmed V and J ends, which lost 3 bases and 4 bases, there was a span of 12 bases. CDR3 size: 14 residues. CDR3 amino acids: CASSFSTVGETQYF. CDR3 DNA: TGTGCCAGCAGCTTTTCGACCGTGGGAGAGACCCAGTACTTC.

With regard to this clonotype: Relative to the germline gene, one junction end is altered; a read error may explain this. The CDR3: CASSSPNLGGLFF. In DNA form, the CDR3 reads TGTGCCAGCAGCTCCCCCAATCTGGGGGGGCTGTTTTTT. The rearrangement joins TRBV2 to TRBJ2-2; D might be TRBD2 (6 bases). The CDR3 spans 13 residues. CDR1 SNHLY and CDR2 FYNNEI come from the germline V gene.

This clonotype was seen at least ten times. The CDR3 bases are TGTGCCAGCAGCCCACCGGGTGGGCATAGCGGCTACACCTTC. Amino acid sequence: CASSPPGGHSGYTF. The chain couples TRBV7-6 to TRBJ1-2; D ambiguous. The V end was cut by 5 bases, the J end by 8 bases, with 18 bases between. Germline V gene lookup returns CDR1 SGHVS and CDR2 FNYEAQ. The CDR3 contains 14 residues. The whole variable domain, remainder taken from reference TRBV7-6 and TRBJ1-2, is GAGVSQSPRYKVTKRGQDVALRCDPISGHVSLYWYRQALGQGPEFLTYFNYEAQQDKSGLPNDRFSAERPEGSISTLTIQRTEQRDSAMYRCASSPPGGHSGYTFGSGTRLTVV.

The J gene is TRBJ2-5, the V gene TRBV12-3 or TRBV12-4; 11 nucleotides match TRBD2. With V trimmed by 7 bases and J by 1 base, 2 bases remained unmatched. The CDR3 is 14 residues long. The CDR3 spells CASKLAGVQETQYF. The CDR3 DNA reads TGTGCCAGCAAACTAGCGGGGGTCCAAGAGACCCAGTACTTC.

This clonotype was seen repeatedly, ten times or more. This chain connects TRBV19 to TRBJ1-1; no clear D gene. V was shortened by 4 bases and J by 1 base, with 7 bases between the two germline ends. Germline CDR1 and CDR2: LNHDA and SQIVND (reference sequence). The CDR3 totals 13 residues. CDR3 in amino acids: CASSRRENTEAFF. In nucleotides, the CDR3 is TGTGCCAGTAGTAGACGAGAGAACACTGAAGCTTTCTTT.

This clonotype was detected ten times or more. The rearrangement links TRBV12-3 or TRBV12-4 to TRBJ1-1; a weak D match, TRBD1 (5 bases). Trimming removed 8 bases from V and 1 base from J, with 14 bases in between. This CDR3 is 14 amino acids long. CDR3 sequence: CASLPGGRNTEAFF. The CDR3 coding sequence is TGTGCCAGCCTCCCGGGGGGTCGGAACACTGAAGCTTTCTTT.

In its sample, this clonotype was seen many times. The rearrangement links TRBV2 to TRBJ1-1; tentatively, D is TRBD1 (5 bases). Trimming shortened V by 5 bases and J by 4 bases, and 14 bases separated the two germline ends. CDR3 length: 14 residues. Looked up from germline, CDR1 is SNHLY and CDR2 is FYNNEI. The CDR3 DNA sequence: TGTGCCAGCAGTCCAGATCAGGGAGCCACTGAAGCTTTCTTT. Its protein is CASSPDQGATEAFF.

The table lists this clonotype with a few counts. This chain uses TRBV13 with TRBJ2-7; D possibly corresponds to TRBD2 (6 bases). CDR1 is PRHDT, CDR2 FYEKMQ, per germline (reference sequence). With 7 bases removed from V and 0 bases from J, the gap between germline ends came to 16 bases. The CDR3 spans 15 residues. CDR3 loop: CASTQGLSSSYEQYF. The CDR3 region has the DNA TGTGCCAGCACCCAGGGACTCTCAAGCTCCTACGAGCAGTACTTC.

In its sample, this clonotype was seen many times. V usage is TRBV7-8 and J usage is TRBJ1-1; D is uncertain. Trimming removed 2 bases at V and 4 bases at J, with 11 bases between. The CDR3 is 14 residues long. Germline V lookup: CDR1 SGHVS, CDR2 FQNEAQ. CDR3 loop: CASSLSLLSTEAFF. CDR3 sequence (DNA): TGTGCCAGCAGCTTAAGTCTCCTGAGCACTGAAGCTTTCTTT. The full variable domain, its missing parts supplied by reference TRBV7-8 and TRBJ1-1, is GAGVSQSPRYKVAKRGQDVALRCDPISGHVSLFWYQQALGQGPEFLTYFQNEAQLDKSGLPSDRFFAERPEGSVSTLKIQRTQQEDSAVYLCASSLSLLSTEAFFGQGTRLTVV.

V and J are TRBV20-1 and TRBJ1-1; D may be TRBD1 (6 bases). With 7 bases removed from V and 6 bases from J, the gap between germline ends came to 18 bases. The CDR3 is 13 residues long. Looked up from germline, CDR1 is DFQATT and CDR2 is SNEGSKA (reference sequence). Written as DNA, the CDR3 is TGCAGTGGTTGGAGGGGCAGGGGAGCTGAAGCTTTCTTT. This encodes CSGWRGRGAEAFF.

This clonotype occurred many times. V and J are TRBV30 and TRBJ1-1; maybe TRBD1 (5 bases). The germline V gene has CDR1 GTSNPN and CDR2 SVGIG (reference sequence). The CDR3 loop spans 13 amino acids. The germline V and J ends were trimmed by 2 bases and 1 base, with 8 bases remaining between them. The CDR3 coding sequence is TGTGCCTGGAGTTCACAGGCGAACACTGAAGCTTTCTTT. Protein: CAWSSQANTEAFF.

This clonotype was seen many times. The chain employs TRBV28 and TRBJ1-1; possible D gene TRBD1, 6 bases. This CDR3 region has 17 residues. From germline, CDR1 is MDHEN and CDR2 SYDVKM. V lost 1 base to trimming and J lost 4 bases, with 19 bases between them. The CDR3 nucleotides read TGTGCCAGCAGTTTATTGTGGGGGCAGACTCAGGCCACTGAAGCTTTCTTT. Translated: CASSLLWGQTQATEAFF. The variable domain in full, completed from reference TRBV28 and TRBJ1-1, reads DVKVTQSSRYLVKRTGEKVFLECVQDMDHENMFWYRQDPGLGLRLIYFSYDVKMKEKGDIPEGYSVSREKKERFSLILESASTNQTSMYLCASSLLWGQTQATEAFFGQGTRLTVV.